This TCR beta chain appears in the sequencing data of a study of monozygotic twins with cystic fibrosis. Overall study context: With about 15 PCR cycles, barcoded libraries came from about 2.9 micrograms of fragmented DNA.

V lost 1 base to trimming and J lost 0 bases, with 10 bases between them. The CDR3 runs 16 residues. CDR1 and CDR2 from the germline V gene are MGHDK and SYGVNS. Whole-study findings and limits: Shared CDR3 numbers were not associated with age, concordance or severity.

About this clone itself: Its matching antigen is unknown.

Method: immunoSEQ multiplex PCR; TCRdb's copy keeps in-frame clones and lacks some. The sample yields about 14,000 clones, about 98% seen once. The specimen sequenced was blood. This clonotype was sampled from a girl aged 2 to 10 with cystic fibrosis. The chain employs TRBV25-1 and TRBJ2-1; D ambiguous. The CDR3 coding sequence is TGTGCCAGCAGTGAATTCAGAGGTCCCTCCTACAATGAGCAGTTCTTC. This gives the protein CASSEFRGPSYNEQFF.